These 23 T cell receptor beta chains were sequenced from one sample in a study of T cell changes during pregnancy in multiple sclerosis. Assay used: immunoSEQ multiplex PCR; TCRdb lists only in-frame clones, some missing. This sample has under 45,000 clones, with approximately 96% found just once. The specimen was peripheral blood, collected in the second trimester of pregnancy. Receptor source: a female donor with multiple sclerosis, enrolled in a pregnancy study.

The rearrangement joins TRBV2 to TRBJ2-3, with a weak D call TRBD1 (5 bases). CDR3 length equals 16 residues. Trimming removed 1 base at V and 2 bases at J, with 13 bases between. The germline CDR1 and CDR2 sequences are SNHLY and FYNNEI. CDR3 sequence: CASSEEGRVITDTQYF. The CDR3 DNA follows: TGTGCCAGCAGTGAAGAAGGCAGGGTTATCACAGATACGCAGTATTTT.

The chain links TRBV2 to TRBJ2-7, with D tentatively TRBD1 (6 bases). Germline CDR1 SNHLY, CDR2 FYNNEI. The ends were cut back, 8 bases at V and 10 bases at J, with 27 bases in the middle. CDR3 length equals 15 residues. For the CDR3, the DNA is TGTGCCAGCGCTCCCGGGGTCGGGACACTTCAAGGACAGTACTTC. It yields the protein CASAPGVGTLQGQYF.

The gene calls are TRBV4-2 and TRBJ2-7; 11 bases map to TRBD2. The junction had 12 bases not matched to a gene; V was cut back by 2 bases and J by 3 bases. CDR3 length: 18 residues. Germline V lookup: CDR1 LGHNA, CDR2 YNFKEQ. The CDR3 nucleotides are TGTGCCAGCAGCCAATTCCCTCGACTAGCGGGAACGGGCTACGAGCAGTACTTC. This translates into CASSQFPRLAGTGYEQYF.

CDR3 in DNA: TGCGCCAGTCGACTAGTCGCTAGTTCCTACGAGCAGTACTTC. Encoded protein: CASRLVASSYEQYF. The chain employs TRBV5-1 and TRBJ2-7; D perhaps matches TRBD2 (6 bases). Trimming took off 8 bases at V and 1 base at J, with 16 bases between the two ends. The germline CDR1 and CDR2 sequences are SGHRS and YFSETQ. CDR3 length: 14 amino acids.

The chain joins TRBV7-6 to TRBJ2-1; 8 bases agree with TRBD2. The CDR3 sequence is 16 residues long. The V gene end was trimmed by 1 base and the J gene end by 6 bases; junction bases not matched to a gene: 8. Germline CDR1 is SGHVS and CDR2 is FNYEAQ. CDR3 DNA sequence: TGTGCCAGCAGCTTAGGTTATCGGGAGGGCGTCAATGAGCAGTTCTTC. Translating gives CASSLGYREGVNEQFF.

V gene TRBV7-7 combines with J gene TRBJ2-5; the D is unclear. Germline-derived CDR1 and CDR2 are SSHAT and FNYEAQ (reference sequence). This CDR3 is built from 13 residues. Trimming stripped 2 bases from V and 5 bases from J, with 9 bases between. The DNA of the CDR3 is TGTGCCAGCAGCTTAAGCCCTGCGGAGACCCAGTACTTC. Translation: CASSLSPAETQYF.

The chain has TRBV19 and TRBJ1-1; possible D gene TRBD1, 5 bases. The length of the CDR3 is 13 residues. V was trimmed by 7 bases and J by 11 bases, leaving 20 bases between them. Germline lookup yields CDR1 LNHDA and CDR2 SQIVND (reference sequence). The CDR3 region has the DNA TGTGCCAGTACAACGGGGGTGAGAGAGACGGCTTTCTTT. This translates into CASTTGVRETAFF.

The chain combines TRBV15 with TRBJ1-5, with TRBD1 matching over 10 bases. Trimming removed 6 bases from V and 4 bases from J; junction bases left unmatched: 6. The CDR3 consists of 15 residues. Germline CDR1 reads LNHNV; CDR2 reads YYDKDF (reference sequence). CDR3 in amino acids: CATRRDRGGNQPQHF. The CDR3 nucleotides are TGTGCCACCAGGCGGGACAGGGGTGGTAATCAGCCCCAGCATTTT.

This rearrangement joins TRBV30 to TRBJ2-1, with D tentatively TRBD2 (5 bases). CDR3 length equals 11 residues. The V end lost 2 bases, the J end lost 7 bases, and 6 bases lay between the germline ends. Germline V CDR1 and CDR2: GTSNPN, SVGIG (reference sequence). The CDR3 region has the DNA TGTGCCTGGAGTTCGGGGAATGAGCAGTTCTTC. It yields the protein CAWSSGNEQFF.

V is TRBV9 and J is TRBJ2-7, with D possibly TRBD1 on 6 matching bases. Germline V gives CDR1 SGDLS, CDR2 YYNGEE. V dropped 0 bases and J dropped 2 bases, with 18 bases sitting between them. The CDR3 has 17 residues. CDR3 region: CASSVASSERGTYEQYF. CDR3 nucleotide sequence: TGTGCCAGCAGCGTAGCTTCTTCTGAAAGGGGGACCTACGAGCAGTACTTC.

The chain joins TRBV4-2 to TRBJ1-3, with TRBD1 as a possible D gene (5 bases). Germline values: CDR1 LGHNA, CDR2 YNFKEQ. The CDR3 covers 15 residues. V was clipped by 5 bases and J by 10 bases, with 21 bases between them. This CDR3 reads CASSDKTGGVRTIYF. The CDR3, as DNA: TGTGCCAGCAGCGATAAAACCGGGGGGGTCCGGACCATATATTTT.

The rearrangement uses TRBV29-1 and TRBJ2-7; no definite D call. The CDR3 is 13 amino acids. V dropped 2 bases and J dropped 3 bases, with 11 bases sitting between them. Germline CDR1 and CDR2: SQVTM and ANQGSEA. The CDR3 DNA reads as TGCAGCGTTGAAAGCCCATTCTGCTACGAGCAGTACTTC. It translates to CSVESPFCYEQYF.

CDR3 amino acids: CASSVSNDAGAQYF. CDR3 nucleotide sequence: TGTGCCAGCAGCGTATCCAACGACGCGGGGGCCCAGTACTTC. The chain joins TRBV9 to TRBJ2-5; 7 nucleotides line up with TRBD2. The CDR3 is made up of 14 amino acids. After removal of 1 base from V and 9 bases from J, the junction contained 9 bases not matched to a gene. Germline CDR1 reads SGDLS; CDR2 reads YYNGEE.

This clone was picked up one time. The CDR3 sequence is CASSENRYSNQPQHF. DNA of the CDR3: TGTGCCAGCAGTGAGAACAGATATAGCAATCAGCCCCAGCATTTT. The V gene is TRBV2, the J gene TRBJ1-5; D is unclear. Germline assignment: CDR1 SNHLY and CDR2 FYNNEI. This CDR3 is 15 amino acids long. Trimming removed 3 bases at V and 0 bases at J, with 9 bases between. The full variable domain, its missing parts supplied by reference TRBV2 and TRBJ1-5, is EPEVTQTPSHQVTQMGQEVILRCVPISNHLYFYWYRQILGQKVEFLVSFYNNEISEKSEIFDDQFSVERPDGSNFTLKIRSTKLEDSAMYFCASSENRYSNQPQHFGDGTRLSIL.

This chain links TRBV19 with TRBJ2-1, with D possibly matching TRBD2 (5 bases). Per germline, CDR1 LNHDA and CDR2 SQIVND (reference sequence). V dropped 4 bases and J dropped 4 bases, with 14 bases sitting between them. The CDR3 consists of 15 residues. The CDR3 reads CASSKRRKGYNEQFF. In nucleotides, the CDR3 is TGTGCCAGTAGTAAGAGGAGGAAAGGGTACAATGAGCAGTTCTTC.

This chain connects TRBV2 to TRBJ2-1; D not certain. This CDR3 is 15 amino acids long. V was pared by 5 bases and J by 1 base, with 12 bases between. Germline V gene lookup returns CDR1 SNHLY and CDR2 FYNNEI. Here the CDR3 reads CASSLRSSSYNEQFF. The CDR3 bases are TGTGCCAGCAGTTTAAGGAGCTCTTCCTACAATGAGCAGTTCTTC.

This clone showed up just a few times. The gene calls are TRBV7-2 and TRBJ2-5; maybe TRBD1 (8 bases). Germline V gene data show CDR1 as SGHTA and CDR2 as FQGNSA. The CDR3 has 15 residues. Trimming took off 5 bases at V and 5 bases at J, with 18 bases between the two ends. The DNA of the CDR3 is TGTGCCAGCAGCAACAGGGGGAGGGCCGAGGAGACCCAGTACTTC. Its translation is CASSNRGRAEETQYF.

The rearrangement links TRBV5-1 to TRBJ2-4; 9 positions agree with TRBD2. CDR3 length: 17 residues. Germline assignment: CDR1 SGHRS and CDR2 YFSETQ. With 4 bases clipped from V and 4 bases from J, the junction kept 12 bases outside the gene matches. CDR3 region: CASSRNSGTSTKNIQYF. CDR3 in DNA: TGCGCCAGCAGCCGAAACTCCGGGACTAGCACAAAAAACATTCAGTACTTC.

The J gene is TRBJ1-5, the V gene TRBV27, with 7 nucleotides matching TRBD1. The CDR3 is 16 residues long. Trimming removed 4 bases from V and 6 bases from J; junction bases left unmatched: 12. Germline V gives CDR1 MNHEY, CDR2 SMNVEV (reference sequence). The CDR3 sequence is CASSSLGTEWGQPQHF. The CDR3 region has the DNA TGTGCCAGCAGTTCCCTGGGGACAGAATGGGGTCAGCCCCAGCATTTT.

The chain uses TRBV10-3 and TRBJ1-1; 7 nucleotides align to TRBD1. Germline V gene sequence: CDR1 ENHRY, CDR2 SYGVKD. The length of the CDR3 is 15 residues. After removal of 0 bases from V and 4 bases from J, the junction contained 5 bases not matched to a gene. The CDR3 spells CAISESDRLGTEAFF. In DNA, the CDR3 is TGTGCCATCAGTGAGTCGGACAGGCTGGGCACTGAAGCTTTCTTT.

This chain links TRBV19 with TRBJ2-3; D not resolved. V was pared by 5 bases and J by 0 bases, with 9 bases between. CDR1 and CDR2 (germline): LNHDA, SQIVND (reference sequence). The CDR3 has 14 residues. The CDR3 is CASSLGLSTDTQYF. DNA of the CDR3: TGTGCCAGTAGTCTCGGTCTCAGCACAGATACGCAGTATTTT.

On this clone: Germline and junction disagree at one end, which may indicate a read error. The chain couples TRBV29-1 to TRBJ2-3; possibly TRBD1 for D (6 bases). This CDR3 is 13 amino acids long. From germline, CDR1 is SQVTM and CDR2 ANQGSEA. The CDR3 spells CSVARGRTDMQYF. For the CDR3, the DNA is TGCAGCGTTGCCAGGGGCCGCACAGATATGCAGTATTTT.

V is TRBV25-1 and J is TRBJ2-7; no clear D. Trimming took off 1 base at V and 7 bases at J, with 14 bases between the two ends. There are 14 residues in the CDR3. Looked up from germline, CDR1 is MGHDK and CDR2 is SYGVNS. The CDR3 region is CASSEWAGVGEQYF. The CDR3 nucleotides read TGTGCCAGCAGTGAATGGGCAGGTGTCGGTGAGCAGTACTTC.